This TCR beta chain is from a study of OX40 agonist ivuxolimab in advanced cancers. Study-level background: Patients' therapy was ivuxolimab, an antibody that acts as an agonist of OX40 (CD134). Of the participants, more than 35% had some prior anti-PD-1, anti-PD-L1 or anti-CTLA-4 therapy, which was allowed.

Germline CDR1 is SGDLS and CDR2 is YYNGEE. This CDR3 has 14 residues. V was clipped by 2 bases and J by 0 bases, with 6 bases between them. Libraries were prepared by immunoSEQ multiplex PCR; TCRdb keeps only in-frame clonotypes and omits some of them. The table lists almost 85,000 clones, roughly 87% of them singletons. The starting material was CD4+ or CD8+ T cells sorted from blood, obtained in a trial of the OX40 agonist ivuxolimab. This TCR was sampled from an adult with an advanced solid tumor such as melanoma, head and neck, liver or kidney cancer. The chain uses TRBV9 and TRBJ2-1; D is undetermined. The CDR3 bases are TGTGCCAGCAGCGTCGACGACTCCTACAATGAGCAGTTCTTC. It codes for CASSVDDSYNEQFF. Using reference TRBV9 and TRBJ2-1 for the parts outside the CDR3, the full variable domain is DSGVTQTPKHLITATGQRVTLRCSPRSGDLSVYWYQQSLDQGLQFLIQYYNGEERAKGNILERFSAQQFPDLHSELNLSSLELGDSALYFCASSVDDSYNEQFFGPGTRLTVL.